This T cell receptor (beta chain) was sequenced in a study of T cells in Graves' hyperthyroidism and ophthalmopathy. Notes on the study in general: Most clonotypes expanded in the thyroid (above 0.001) were also present in blood. A 13 V-J model separated ophthalmopathy from stable hyperthyroidism.

CDR1 SGHVS and CDR2 FQNEAQ come from the germline V gene. This CDR3 is built from 16 residues. With V trimmed by 2 bases and J by 4 bases, 5 bases remained unmatched. The authors obtained PBMCs from 10 ml of fresh peripheral blood. This clonotype has ten or more counts. Its antigen remains unidentified. Amplification of TCR beta CDR3 regions was performed using RNA transcripts as template. The HTBI set primed first-round TCR CDR3 RT-PCR. TCRdb called the multiplex PCR reads again in MiXCR, with one record for every CDR3 protein. The data show fewer than 400,000 distinct CDR3 sequences, with 15% to 19% seen just once and roughly 26% held by the top ten.

The receptor's source is a woman between 18 and 30 years old with Graves' hyperthyroidism that later progressed to Graves' ophthalmopathy. The J gene is TRBJ2-1, the V gene TRBV7-8; 10 positions agree with TRBD2. The sequenced sample consisted of blood. CDR3: CASSLRASGRYNEQFF. CDR3 sequence (DNA): TGTGCCAGCAGCTTACGGGCTAGCGGGAGATACAATGAGCAGTTCTTC.